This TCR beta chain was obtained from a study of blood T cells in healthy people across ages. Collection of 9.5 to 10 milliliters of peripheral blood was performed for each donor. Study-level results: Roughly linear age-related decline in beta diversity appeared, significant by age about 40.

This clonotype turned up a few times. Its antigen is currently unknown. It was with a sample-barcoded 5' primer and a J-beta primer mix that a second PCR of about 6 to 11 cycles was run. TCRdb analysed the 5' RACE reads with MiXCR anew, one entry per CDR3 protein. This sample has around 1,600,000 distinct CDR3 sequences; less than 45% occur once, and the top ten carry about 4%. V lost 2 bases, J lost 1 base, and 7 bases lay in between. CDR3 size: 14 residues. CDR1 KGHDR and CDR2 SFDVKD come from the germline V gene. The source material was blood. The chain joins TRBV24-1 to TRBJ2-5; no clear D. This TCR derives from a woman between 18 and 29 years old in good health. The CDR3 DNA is TGTGCCACCAGTGATTGGGTCCGCCAAGAGACCCAGTACTTC. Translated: CATSDWVRQETQYF.